What follows is one T cell receptor beta chain and its context. This receptor's antigen is unknown. No much larger clone exists at a distance of one base, and base qualities are not known. The germline V gene gives CDR1 as MRHNA and CDR2 as SNTAGT. The CDR3 numbers 13 residues from cysteine through phenylalanine. Just the 39-base CDR3 DNA is kept, in frame starting at base 1. V and J lose 3 bases and 6 bases, and a span of 9 bases separates them. Each collaborating institution followed its own protocols to collect whole blood in K2EDTA tubes. Collaborator samples were shipped for TCRbeta analysis as frozen whole blood, isolated PBMCs, or DNA extracted from either sample type. This entry comes from a study of blood T cell repertoires in COVID-19 (dated by TCRdb to 2018 to 2020). Turning to the overall study: Samples covering the acute and convalescent phases of COVID-19 were provided by collaborators in the United States, Italy and Spain. The material from the prospective study consisted of cDNA or gDNA derived from T cells, B-cell-depleted T cells, or PBMCs. Subjects who had been exposed to COVID-19, were actively infected with it, or had recovered from it provided the deeply sampled blood TCRbeta repertoires that made up the dataset. A freely available public database, intended as a resource for researchers studying the immune response to SARS-CoV-2, is where the repertoires were released. The samples were drawn from two sources: the first 160 participants of the ongoing ImmuneRACE study, and some 1,300 subjects contributed by 6 global collaborators. Sample metadata almost always included a de-identified subject ID, COVID-19 status, age in years and sex. Where HLA class I and class II types were available, the types were taken from metadata supplied by the sample provider, not from assay-based typing.

TCRbeta CDR3 regions were amplified from genomic DNA by means of the immunoSEQ Assay, a bias-controlled multiplex PCR. Per the authors' processing: Within the assay, amplification of reference gene primers was used to estimate how many nucleated cells each sample contained. Sequence reads were collapsed and filtered to measure the absolute abundance of every unique TCRbeta CDR3 rearrangement. For each sample, productive Simpson clonality was calculated as the square root of Simpson's diversity index across productive rearrangements. This immuneACCESS table, as held by TCRdb, lists in-frame sequences with V and J called but not all clones. Of the missing ones, under half trace to an unresolved V gene in checked studies; the others have no known cause. Clonal size and the V and J genes are those of that table, whereas D and trimming came from the DNA. In all, the sample holds 170,000 or so clones, and approximately 86% of those were seen once. Of the sample, less than 3.5% is held by the ten largest clones.

Findings and caveats that apply to the study as a whole: The amount of clinical and demographic metadata varied by source and participant and was provided uncurated.

The sample was peripheral blood. This TCR was sampled from a man aged 40-49 years with active or convalescent COVID-19. The rearrangement combines TRBV6-4 with TRBJ2-4; TRBD1 is perhaps the D gene, given 5 matching bases. The CDR3 corresponds to CASSESQGNIQYF. In nucleotide form, the sequence is TGTGCCAGCAGTGAAAGCCAGGGAAACATTCAGTACTTC.